These T cell receptor beta chains were read from a single sample in a study of OX40 agonist ivuxolimab in advanced cancers. Generated by immunoSEQ multiplex PCR, the TCRdb table keeps only in-frame clones and is missing some. The profile shows 71,000 or so clones, about 81% of them singletons. The sequenced sample was CD4+ or CD8+ T cells sorted from blood, obtained in a trial of the OX40 agonist ivuxolimab. The source is an adult with an advanced solid tumor such as melanoma, head and neck, liver or kidney cancer. Both conserved end residues are part of each CDR3. D genes are given only for firm matches. Clone size is given for some rows only: seen once, a few or many times, or a class if the clone is expanded.

-	-	TRBV1	TRBJ2-2	TGCACCAGCAGCCAAGATTCTAGAAGCGGGTACGAAATCACGAACACCGGGGAGCTGTTTTTT	CTSSQDSRSGYEITNTGELFF
-	-	TRBV29-1	TRBJ1-1	TGCAGCGTTGAGAGTCCAGAGAACACTGAAGCTTTCTTT	CSVESPENTEAFF
-	-	TRBV10-3	TRBJ2-5	TGTGCCACCAGGCAGGGAGCGGGTGAGACCCAGTACTTC	CATRQGAGETQYF
-	TRBD1	TRBV19	TRBJ1-2	TGTGCCAGTAGTATAGGCCCGACAGGGCTTCGGGGCTACACCTTC	CASSIGPTGLRGYTF
-	-	TRBV7-3	TRBJ1-2	TGTGCCAGCAGCTTAGCTGGGGCGGCCGTGTACTATGGCTACACCTTC	CASSLAGAAVYYGYTF
-	-	TRBV5-6	TRBJ1-5	TGTGCCAGCAGCGTTAGGGGGGCTAGGGGCAATCAGCCCCAGCATTTT	CASSVRGARGNQPQHF
-	TRBD1	TRBV7-9	TRBJ2-3	TGTGCCAGCAGCTTCCTGACAGGGGAGAGCACAGATACGCAGTATTTT	CASSFLTGESTDTQYF
-	-	TRBV30	TRBJ1-2	TGTGCCTGGAGTGTCGCCCTGGGCTACACCTTC	CAWSVALGYTF
-	TRBD1	TRBV5-4	TRBJ2-3	TGTGCCAGCAGCGCCGGCGACAGGGGAGCAGATACGCAGTATTTT	CASSAGDRGADTQYF
-	-	TRBV27	TRBJ2-7	TGTGCCAGCAGCCACACGACCCTGCGGGACGAGCAGTACTTC	CASSHTTLRDEQYF
once	-	TRBV6-5	TRBJ1-3	TGTGCCAGCAGTTACTCGACTCAGTCTGGAAACACCATATATTTT	CASSYSTQSGNTIYF
-	-	TRBV6-5	TRBJ2-5	TGTGCCAGCAGTTCACCCCATCTAGGGGTACCAGAGACCCAGTACTTC	CASSSPHLGVPETQYF
-	-	TRBV19	TRBJ2-2	TGTGCCAGTGCGACAGCGAACACCGGGGAGCTGTTTTTT	CASATANTGELFF
few	TRBD1	TRBV30	TRBJ1-4	TGTGCCTGGAGTTCGAGGACCGGGACAGGGAACGGAAAACTGTTTTTT	CAWSSRTGTGNGKLFF
-	TRBD1	TRBV30	TRBJ1-1	TGTGCCTGGAGTTCGCTGGGACAGGGGGCCCGGGAAGCTTTCTTT	CAWSSLGQGAREAFF
-	TRBD2	TRBV2	TRBJ2-1	TGTGCCAGCAGAGCTAGCGGGGGGGCATACAATGAGCAGTTCTTC	CASRASGGAYNEQFF
-	TRBD1	TRBV7-9	TRBJ1-1	TGTGCCAGCAGCTTAAGCCAGGGGGCCACTGAAGCTTTCTTT	CASSLSQGATEAFF
-	-	TRBV5-1	TRBJ2-1	TGCGCCAGCTCCGTGGGCGGTACCTTTTACAATGAGCAGTTCTTC	CASSVGGTFYNEQFF
-	TRBD1	TRBV7-8	TRBJ1-5	TGTGCCAGCAGCTCCGTGGGACAGAGCAATCAGCCCCAGCATTTT	CASSSVGQSNQPQHF
many	TRBD2	TRBV5-1	TRBJ2-2	TGCGCCAGCAGCCTGGGACTAGCCGGCGGGGAGCTGTTTTTT	CASSLGLAGGELFF
-	-	TRBV7-9	TRBJ2-1	TGTGCCAGCAGCTTCCCCGGGTTAGGACGGGGGAGCTCCTACAATGAGCAGTTCTTC	CASSFPGLGRGSSYNEQFF
many	TRBD2	TRBV5-4	TRBJ2-3	TGTGCCAGCAGCTTGGGTGGTAGCGGGGGGGCTGATACGCAGTATTTT	CASSLGGSGGADTQYF
-	TRBD1	TRBV2	TRBJ1-4	TGTGCCAGCAGTGGTGCGACAGGGGGCGATAATGAAAAACTGTTTTTT	CASSGATGGDNEKLFF
-	-	TRBV5-1	TRBJ1-4	TGCGCCAGCAGCTTGATGGGGGTTGGGGATGAAAAACTGTTTTTT	CASSLMGVGDEKLFF
-	-	TRBV19	TRBJ1-1	TGTGCCAGTAGTAAAACTCGGATTCACACTGAAGCTTTCTTT	CASSKTRIHTEAFF
-	-	TRBV19	TRBJ1-2	TGTGCCAGTAGTAAGCAGGAAGGGGACTACACCTTC	CASSKQEGDYTF
-	-	TRBV6-5	TRBJ1-1	TGTGCCAGCAGTTACGGTGGGGGCCGGGTGTCTGAAGCTTTCTTT	CASSYGGGRVSEAFF
-	TRBD2	TRBV6-5	TRBJ2-3	TGTGCCAGCAGTCCGGGACTAGGACCGCAGTATTTT	CASSPGLGPQYF
-	TRBD1	TRBV19	TRBJ2-3	TGTGCCAGTAGTCTGACAGGGGGCTCAGATACGCAGTATTTT	CASSLTGGSDTQYF
-	TRBD1	TRBV19	TRBJ2-7	TGTGCCAGTAGTATAGGTCCGGGGACAGGGGGCGAGCAGTACTTC	CASSIGPGTGGEQYF
-	-	TRBV5-1	TRBJ2-1	TGCGCCAGCAGCTTGGCCGCCCGCGTTGGGTACAATGAGCAGTTCTTC	CASSLAARVGYNEQFF
few	-	TRBV6-6	TRBJ1-4	TGTGCCGGAAGGGGGGGTATAACTAATGAAAAACTGTTTTTT	CAGRGGITNEKLFF
-	-	TRBV11-3	TRBJ1-2	TGTGCCAGCAGCCCGTACACCCCTAGGGATAACTATGGCTACACCTTC	CASSPYTPRDNYGYTF
-	-	TRBV5-4	TRBJ1-2	TGTGCCAGCAGCGGGGGTTACTATGGCTACACCTTC	CASSGGYYGYTF
-	-	TRBV7-2	TRBJ1-1	TGTGCCAGCAGCCTTAGCTCGCGGACAGTCGGGAACACTGAAGCTTTCTTT	CASSLSSRTVGNTEAFF
-	TRBD1	TRBV5-6	TRBJ2-2	TGTGCCAGCAGGAAACCGGGACAGGGGTACACCGGGGAGCTGTTTTTT	CASRKPGQGYTGELFF
-	-	TRBV9	TRBJ2-6	TGTGCCAGCAGCGTATACAGGGTAGCCGGGGCCAACGTCCTGACTTTC	CASSVYRVAGANVLTF
-	-	TRBV15	TRBJ1-5	TGTGCCACCAGCAGAGACAGGTATAGCAATCAGCCCCAGCATTTT	CATSRDRYSNQPQHF
-	-	TRBV14	TRBJ1-2	TGTGCCAGCAGCCAAGATAGTAAGGGGTATGGCTACACCTTC	CASSQDSKGYGYTF
-	TRBD1	TRBV18	TRBJ1-6	TGTGCCAGCTCCCGCGACACAGGGGGCTATTCACCCCTCCACTTT	CASSRDTGGYSPLHF
-	-	TRBV25-1	TRBJ1-2	TGTGCCAGCAGTGGAGTAAATTGGCCCAGAGGCCACACCTTC	CASSGVNWPRGHTF
once	-	TRBV18	TRBJ1-2	TGTGCCAGCTCACCAGCCGGGGCGGCTAACTATGGCTACACCTTC	CASSPAGAANYGYTF
-	-	TRBV7-2	TRBJ2-1	TGTGCCAGCAGCATTGGGCCTGGTTTCAATGAGCAGTTCTTC	CASSIGPGFNEQFF
-	TRBD2	TRBV4-1	TRBJ2-3	TGCGCCAGCAGCCAAGGGGCGGGAGCTGCAGATACGCAGTATTTT	CASSQGAGAADTQYF
-	-	TRBV5-8	TRBJ1-1	TGTGCCAGCAGCCAAGACTATGCAGGTAACATGAACACTGAAGCTTTCTTT	CASSQDYAGNMNTEAFF
-	-	TRBV5-1	TRBJ2-2	TGCGCCAGCAGCCCCACAGGTAGCGGGGAGCTGTTTTTT	CASSPTGSGELFF
once	-	TRBV4-1	TRBJ2-7	TGCGCCAGCAGCCGCACGTATGACAGGACGGCCGAGCAGTACTTC	CASSRTYDRTAEQYF
-	TRBD1	TRBV4-1	TRBJ1-2	TGCGCCAGCAGCCAAGACAGGGGGCGCGAGGGCTACACCTTC	CASSQDRGREGYTF
-	-	TRBV7-3	TRBJ2-1	TGTGCCAGCAGCCCGCGCGGGACCCCCGCTGACAATGAGCAGTTCTTC	CASSPRGTPADNEQFF
-	-	TRBV6-5	TRBJ2-2	TGTGCCAGCAGGATGGGACCGCGCACCGGGGAGCTGTTTTTT	CASRMGPRTGELFF
-	-	TRBV9	TRBJ2-3	TGTGCCAGCAGCGTAGGTGGGGGGGCCTTTGGAGATACGCAGTATTTT	CASSVGGGAFGDTQYF
-	TRBD2	TRBV7-6	TRBJ2-3	TGTGCCAGCAGCTTCGAAGCGGGAGAAGATACGCAGTATTTT	CASSFEAGEDTQYF
-	-	TRBV25-1	TRBJ1-5	TGTGCCAGCAGGACCGGGACGGAGAATCAGCCCCAGCATTTT	CASRTGTENQPQHF